These 20 T cell receptor beta chains were all obtained from the same sample, sequenced in a study of shared clonotypes between healthy human individuals. Profiled with immunoSEQ multiplex PCR; TCRdb holds only in-frame clones, not every one. The sample has millions of clones, approximately 95% seen once; the top ten hold 0.9% to 1.3%. It was CD45RO-negative cells, positively selected for CCR7, that made up naive CD8 cells, with terminally differentiated effector memory CD45RA+ cells excluded. The sequenced sample consisted of naive CD8+ T cells sorted from blood. The receptors here all came from a man aged 18 to 29 in good health.

The V gene is TRBV7-2, the J gene TRBJ2-5, with D possibly matching TRBD2 (7 bases). The CDR3 contains 14 residues. Germline V lookup: CDR1 SGHTA, CDR2 FQGNSA. Trimming removed 5 bases from V and 4 bases from J, with 14 bases in between. Here the CDR3 DNA reads TGTGCCAGCAGCCCCATGGGGGGGCTAGAGACCCAGTACTTC. It codes for CASSPMGGLETQYF. Complete variable domain (other parts from reference TRBV7-2 and TRBJ2-5): GAGVSQSPSNKVTEKGKDVELRCDPISGHTALYWYRQSLGQGLEFLIYFQGNSAPDKSGLPSDRFSAERTGGSVSTLTIQRTQQEDSAVYLCASSPMGGLETQYFGPGTRLLVL.

The rearrangement links TRBV4-1 to TRBJ2-7, with D unclear. Trimming stripped 0 bases from V and 7 bases from J, with 13 bases between. The CDR3 runs to 14 residues. Germline-derived CDR1 and CDR2 are MGHRA and YSYEKL. CDR3: CASSQDRPGSEQYF. The CDR3 DNA reads TGCGCCAGCAGCCAAGATCGGCCGGGCTCAGAGCAGTACTTC.

The J gene is TRBJ2-1, the V gene TRBV11-3; 7 nucleotides line up with TRBD1. The CDR3 is 15 residues long. V trimming: 5 bases; J trimming: 2 bases; junction bases outside the gene matches: 6. CDR1 is SGHNT, CDR2 YENEEA, per germline. The CDR3 loop is CASSTRDSPYNEQFF. The CDR3 DNA reads TGTGCCAGCAGCACCCGGGACAGTCCCTACAATGAGCAGTTCTTC.

The rearrangement uses TRBV5-6 and TRBJ2-1, with 8 positions matching TRBD1. Per germline, CDR1 SGHDT and CDR2 YYEEEE. J lost 8 bases, V lost 0 bases, and 13 bases had no gene match. The CDR3 extends over 17 amino acids. The CDR3 is CASSLDRGFGRTDEQFF. The CDR3 region has the DNA TGTGCCAGCAGCTTGGACAGGGGGTTTGGTCGAACTGATGAGCAGTTCTTC.

The sample holds one count of this clone. V gene TRBV27 combines with J gene TRBJ1-4; D remains unclear. Germline V gives CDR1 MNHEY, CDR2 SMNVEV (reference sequence). Between the trimmed V and J ends, which lost 4 bases and 7 bases, there was a span of 13 bases. This CDR3 spans 14 amino acids. The CDR3 coding sequence is TGTGCCAGCAGTTCAACTTGGACGGGTGAAAAACTGTTTTTT. This codes for CASSSTWTGEKLFF. Drawing the rest from reference TRBV27 and TRBJ1-4, the complete variable domain is EAQVTQNPRYLITVTGKKLTVTCSQNMNHEYMSWYRQDPGLGLRQIYYSMNVEVTDKGDVPEGYKVSRKEKRNFPLILESPSPNQTSLYFCASSSTWTGEKLFFGSGTQLSVL.

The J gene is TRBJ1-1, the V gene TRBV5-6; no definite D call. This CDR3 has 14 amino acids. Trimming pared 2 bases from V and 11 bases from J, leaving 19 bases between. Germline assignment: CDR1 SGHDT and CDR2 YYEEEE. The DNA of the CDR3 is TGTGCCAGCAGCTTCTCTACCGGCCTCGGAGGGGCTTTCTTT. This codes for CASSFSTGLGGAFF.

The chain joins TRBV19 to TRBJ2-2, with TRBD2 identical over 10 bases. This CDR3 has 16 residues. CDR1 LNHDA and CDR2 SQIVND come from the germline V gene (reference sequence). Unmatched junction bases numbered 6, after V lost 3 bases and J lost 5 bases. The CDR3 sequence is CASSMASGSKTGELFF. The DNA of the CDR3 is TGTGCCAGTAGTATGGCTAGCGGGAGTAAGACCGGGGAGCTGTTTTTT.

This clone was recorded only once. As DNA, the CDR3 is TGTGCCAGCAGCCCCCGACAGGGGAGAACTGAAGCTTTCTTT. This translates into CASSPRQGRTEAFF. The chain has TRBV7-9 and TRBJ1-1; 8 nucleotides match TRBD1. The J segment lost 5 bases and the V segment lost 5 bases, leaving 7 bases of the junction unmatched. CDR3 length: 14 amino acids. Per germline, CDR1 SEHNR and CDR2 FQNEAQ (reference sequence).

This chain uses TRBV6-6 with TRBJ1-2; no clear D gene. Trimming left V 5 bases short and J 2 bases short, with 9 bases between. The germline V gene encodes CDR1 MNHNY and CDR2 SVGAGI (reference sequence). The CDR3 extends over 13 amino acids. In DNA, the CDR3 is TGTGCCAGCAGTCCCGATGAGAACTATGGCTACACCTTC. Protein product: CASSPDENYGYTF.

The J gene is TRBJ2-7, the V gene TRBV19; unclear D gene. The V gene lost 1 base and the J gene lost 5 bases, with 6 bases spanning the gap. This CDR3 contains 12 residues. Germline CDR1 LNHDA, CDR2 SQIVND (reference sequence). CDR3 sequence (DNA): TGTGCCAGTAGTATAGGAGCCAACGAGCAGTACTTC. It translates to CASSIGANEQYF.

As concerns this clone: An end of the junction does not agree with germline; a read error may underlie this. The rearrangement joins TRBV5-1 to TRBJ2-7; D is possibly TRBD2 (5 bases). The CDR3 has 14 amino acids. Looked up from germline, CDR1 is SGHRS and CDR2 is YFSETQ. The CDR3 DNA reads TGCGCCAGCACCTTGGAGGACGGGAACTACGAGCAGTACTTC. Residues: CASTLEDGNYEQYF.

The chain carries TRBV5-6 and TRBJ1-1; tentative D call: TRBD1 (5 bases). Per the germline V gene, CDR1 is SGHDT and CDR2 is YYEEEE. Trimming took off 0 bases at V and 0 bases at J, with 18 bases between the two ends. The CDR3 runs to 18 residues. The CDR3 DNA follows: TGTGCCAGCAGCTTGGGAGACCAGGGTAACGGCATGAACACTGAAGCTTTCTTT. Its translation: CASSLGDQGNGMNTEAFF.

The rearrangement uses TRBV11-2 and TRBJ2-5; either TRBD1 or TRBD2 may fit D (5 bases each). Trimming shortened V by 5 bases and J by 5 bases, and 12 bases separated the two germline ends. The CDR3 has 13 amino acids. Looked up from germline, CDR1 is SGHAT and CDR2 is FQNNGV. As DNA, the CDR3 is TGTGCCAGCAGCGGGGACGGGGATGAGACCCAGTACTTC. This translates into CASSGDGDETQYF.

V gene TRBV7-2 combines with J gene TRBJ1-4, with D perhaps matching TRBD1 (5 bases). This CDR3 spans 15 amino acids. With 5 bases removed from V and 4 bases from J, the gap between germline ends came to 14 bases. The germline gives CDR1 SGHTA, CDR2 FQGNSA. The CDR3 here is CASSSGAVGNEKLFF. The CDR3 DNA follows: TGTGCCAGCAGCAGTGGGGCCGTGGGTAATGAAAAACTGTTTTTT.

About this clone: This same CDR3 is encoded by further DNA sequences in the sample. CDR3 sequence: CASSIGGEQFF. The DNA for the CDR3 is TGTGCCAGTAGTATTGGTGGGGAGCAGTTCTTC. V is TRBV19 and J is TRBJ2-1; D is undetermined. Trimming shortened V by 3 bases and J by 10 bases, and 7 bases separated the two germline ends. The CDR3 totals 11 residues. Germline V CDR1 and CDR2: LNHDA, SQIVND (reference sequence).

CDR3 nucleotides: TGTGCCAGCTCAACGACCTTTATTCGGACAGCTGCAACTAATGAAAAACTGTTTTTT. This encodes CASSTTFIRTAATNEKLFF. This sequence joins TRBV18 and TRBJ1-4, with a weak D call TRBD1 (6 bases). The ends were cut back, 5 bases at V and 0 bases at J, with 22 bases in the middle. The CDR3 runs 19 residues. Germline-derived CDR1 and CDR2 are KGHSH and LQKENI.

This chain uses TRBV4-1 with TRBJ1-1; tentative D call: TRBD1 (6 bases). The CDR3 contains 17 residues. The germline V gene has CDR1 MGHRA and CDR2 YSYEKL. V lost 0 bases and J lost 5, with 19 bases in between. The CDR3 nucleotides read TGCGCCAGCAGCCAAGAATTCGGGGGCTGGGAAGGGACTGAAGCTTTCTTT. Translated, it gives CASSQEFGGWEGTEAFF.

The chain combines TRBV2 with TRBJ2-7; D is perhaps TRBD1 or TRBD2 (6 bases each). The V gene's germline CDR1 is SNHLY and CDR2 FYNNEI. The CDR3 runs to 13 residues. Trimming took 8 bases from V and 2 from J, leaving 13 bases between them. In DNA form, the CDR3 reads TGTGCCAGCCGGGGGCAGGTTACCTACGAGCAGTACTTC. It specifies CASRGQVTYEQYF.

The CDR3 region is CASSVRRDGTDTQYF. CDR3 nucleotides: TGTGCCAGCAGTGTAAGACGGGACGGCACAGATACGCAGTATTTT. The J gene is TRBJ2-3, the V gene TRBV27; either TRBD1 or TRBD2 may fit D (5 bases each). The V and J ends lost 5 bases and 1 base respectively, with 13 bases between them. This CDR3 spans 15 amino acids. Germline V gene data show CDR1 as MNHEY and CDR2 as SMNVEV (reference sequence).

J is TRBJ1-1 and V is TRBV21-1. TRBV21-1 constitutes a pseudogene. CDR3 length equals 14 residues. CDR3 nucleotides: TGTGCCAGCGTACACTTGGGGGACTGGGATGAAGCTTTCTTT. Translated: CASVHLGDWDEAFF.